Shown below are 27 T cell receptor beta chains from a single sample sequenced in a study of control samples from healthy donors and cancer patients. Produced via immunoSEQ multiplex PCR; TCRdb's table is partial and in-frame only. Of under 75,000 clones listed, 65% to 90% are singletons. The sequencing input was blood. The source of these receptors is a man aged 35 to 55 in good health.

The chain uses TRBV19 and TRBJ2-1; 13 nucleotides match TRBD2. The CDR3 totals 13 residues. Trimming took 3 bases from V and 16 from J; bases not matched to a gene: 6. Germline V CDR1 and CDR2: LNHDA, SQIVND (reference sequence). The CDR3 region is CASSMGLAGFQFF. The CDR3 bases are TGTGCCAGTAGTATGGGACTAGCGGGATTTCAATTCTTC.

This chain connects TRBV7-2 to TRBJ1-2; D gene unclear. The V gene's germline CDR1 is SGHTA and CDR2 FQGNSA. V was shortened by 0 bases and J by 4 bases, with 15 bases between the two germline ends. The CDR3 length is 16 residues. CDR3 amino acids: CASSLADPRVGYGYTF. CDR3 nucleotides: TGTGCCAGCAGCTTAGCCGACCCCCGGGTTGGCTATGGCTACACCTTC.

This chain links TRBV27 with TRBJ1-2; D is unresolved. Germline CDR1 reads MNHEY; CDR2 reads SMNVEV (reference sequence). The CDR3 contains 13 residues. V was trimmed by 3 bases and J by 4 bases, leaving 9 bases between them. As DNA, the CDR3 is TGTGCCAGCAGTTTGTTCTGGGGCTATGGCTACACCTTC. Protein product: CASSLFWGYGYTF.

The chain recombines TRBV7-9 with TRBJ1-4; 8 bases fit TRBD1. The CDR3 spans 15 residues. The trim removed 4 bases at V and 7 bases at J, leaving 8 bases unmatched. CDR1 and CDR2 from the germline V gene are SEHNR and FQNEAQ (reference sequence). The CDR3 is CASSSGQGLGEKLFF. CDR3 nucleotide sequence: TGTGCCAGCAGCTCTGGACAGGGACTGGGTGAAAAACTGTTTTTT.

The V gene is TRBV11-3, the J gene TRBJ2-3, with 7 bases lining up with TRBD2. CDR3 length: 17 residues. Germline V gene sequence: CDR1 SGHNT, CDR2 YENEEA. J lost 3 bases, V lost 5 bases, and 14 bases had no gene match. CDR3 region: CASSPRGLAVKTDTQYF. The CDR3 bases are TGTGCCAGCAGCCCCCGCGGGCTAGCGGTTAAAACAGATACGCAGTATTTT.

The sample holds a few counts of this clone. The V call is TRBV19, the J call TRBJ2-7, with 8 bases fitting TRBD2. Trimming took 4 bases from V and 1 from J; bases not matched to a gene: 12. This CDR3 region has 17 residues. The germline CDR1 and CDR2 sequences are LNHDA and SQIVND (reference sequence). The CDR3 nucleotides read TGTGCCAGTAGTAGGCGCCGTACTAGCGGCGATTCCTACGAGCAGTACTTC. Protein sequence: CASSRRRTSGDSYEQYF.

The chain couples TRBV7-2 to TRBJ1-6; no reliable D call. The CDR3 runs 14 residues. Germline V lookup: CDR1 SGHTA, CDR2 FQGNSA. V dropped 5 bases and J dropped 9 bases, with 14 bases sitting between them. The CDR3 loop is CASSPWAVGSPLHF. The CDR3, as DNA: TGTGCCAGCAGCCCCTGGGCCGTGGGTTCACCCCTCCACTTT.

This chain joins TRBV7-2 and TRBJ2-5; D not resolved. This CDR3 is 14 amino acids long. The germline V gene has CDR1 SGHTA and CDR2 FQGNSA. V was clipped by 4 bases and J by 4 bases, with 13 bases between them. CDR3 region: CASSSEVVRETQYF. CDR3 DNA: TGTGCCAGCAGCTCCGAGGTAGTGCGAGAGACCCAGTACTTC. Using reference TRBV7-2 and TRBJ2-5 for the parts outside the CDR3, the full variable domain is GAGVSQSPSNKVTEKGKDVELRCDPISGHTALYWYRQSLGQGLEFLIYFQGNSAPDKSGLPSDRFSAERTGGSVSTLTIQRTQQEDSAVYLCASSSEVVRETQYFGPGTRLLVL.

The chain combines TRBV24-1 with TRBJ2-1; D not certain. Germline CDR1 is KGHDR and CDR2 is SFDVKD. The V and J ends lost 4 bases and 8 bases respectively, with 11 bases between them. The CDR3 loop spans 13 amino acids. CDR3 sequence reads: CATSDNTWDEQFF. The CDR3 region has the DNA TGTGCCACCAGTGACAACACCTGGGATGAGCAGTTCTTC.

This clone was picked up a small number of times. V is TRBV19 and J is TRBJ2-1, with D perhaps assigned TRBD1 or TRBD2 (5 bases each). Per germline, CDR1 LNHDA and CDR2 SQIVND (reference sequence). The V end lost 7 bases, the J end lost 4 bases, and 14 bases lay between the germline ends. The CDR3 contains 14 residues. CDR3 amino acids: CASNNRDGYNEQFF. The CDR3 DNA is TGTGCCAGTAACAACCGGGACGGATACAATGAGCAGTTCTTC.

The genes are TRBV24-1 and TRBJ2-1; 10 bases match TRBD2. This CDR3 comprises 16 residues. The germline V gene has CDR1 KGHDR and CDR2 SFDVKD. The V and J ends lost 5 bases and 6 bases, in that order; junction bases with no gene match: 9. The CDR3 nucleotides are TGTGCCACCAGTGCGGGGCTAGCGGGGGTCTTCAATGAGCAGTTCTTC. Residues: CATSAGLAGVFNEQFF.

The V and J genes are TRBV5-1 and TRBJ1-1; D not resolved. This CDR3 spans 15 amino acids. Trimming removed 0 bases from V and 1 base from J, with 10 bases in between. Germline V gives CDR1 SGHRS, CDR2 YFSETQ. The CDR3 sequence is CASSLGVVQNTEAFF. The CDR3 DNA is TGCGCCAGCAGCTTGGGGGTGGTCCAGAACACTGAAGCTTTCTTT.

This clone was found a few times. This rearrangement joins TRBV5-1 to TRBJ2-7, with TRBD2 matching over 7 bases. CDR1 and CDR2 (germline): SGHRS, YFSETQ. The V segment lost 0 bases and the J segment 4 bases; nucleotides outside the gene matches: 10. This CDR3 has 16 residues. CDR3 in amino acids: CASSLVLEAGRYEQYF. The CDR3 nucleotides read TGCGCCAGCAGCTTGGTCCTAGAAGCGGGGAGGTACGAGCAGTACTTC.

This clone counts as medium-sized (0.01 to 0.1%). This chain links TRBV6-4 with TRBJ2-2, with a tentative D call TRBD2 (5 bases). Germline V gene sequence: CDR1 MRHNA, CDR2 SNTAGT. Trimming stripped 2 bases from V and 4 bases from J, with 5 bases between. This CDR3 spans 13 amino acids. The CDR3 DNA sequence: TGTGCCAGCAGTGACGGGAGCACCGGGGAGCTGTTTTTT. Encoded protein: CASSDGSTGELFF.

Worth noting for this clone: The same CDR3 also results from other DNA sequences found in this sample. The chain carries TRBV4-3 and TRBJ2-7; no firm D call. CDR3 length equals 13 residues. The ends were cut back, 0 bases at V and 5 bases at J, with 8 bases in the middle. In germline, CDR1 is LGHNA, CDR2 YSLEER. CDR3 coding DNA: TGCGCCAGCAGCCAAGAAAGACGCGACGAGCAGTACTTC. Its protein is CASSQERRDEQYF.

This chain connects TRBV5-6 to TRBJ1-5; D possibly corresponds to TRBD1 (6 bases). V was clipped by 4 bases and J by 6 bases, with 17 bases between them. This CDR3 spans 15 amino acids. Germline CDR1 and CDR2: SGHDT and YYEEEE. CDR3 in amino acids: CASSRNRDYVQPQHF. In nucleotides, the CDR3 is TGTGCCAGCAGCCGTAACAGGGATTACGTTCAGCCCCAGCATTTT. Drawing the rest from reference TRBV5-6 and TRBJ1-5, the complete variable domain is DAGVTQSPTHLIKTRGQQVTLRCSPKSGHDTVSWYQQALGQGPQFIFQYYEEEERQRGNFPDRFSGHQFPNYSSELNVNALLLGDSALYLCASSRNRDYVQPQHFGDGTRLSIL.

The rearrangement uses TRBV7-6 and TRBJ2-1; the D gene is possibly TRBD2 (5 bases). Germline V lookup: CDR1 SGHVS, CDR2 FNYEAQ. The CDR3 contains 14 residues. V lost 6 bases, J lost 3 bases, and 12 bases lay in between. This CDR3 reads CASSPSGGYNEQFF. DNA of the CDR3: TGTGCCAGCAGTCCTAGTGGAGGCTACAATGAGCAGTTCTTC.

The rearrangement uses TRBV7-6 and TRBJ2-7; tentatively, D is TRBD1 or TRBD2 (5 bases each). From germline, CDR1 is SGHVS and CDR2 FNYEAQ. Deletions cut 0 bases from V and 3 bases from J, with 9 bases between. There are 14 residues in the CDR3. The CDR3 here is CASSLAPGRYEQYF. CDR3 DNA sequence: TGTGCCAGCAGCTTAGCTCCGGGGCGCTACGAGCAGTACTTC.

This chain links TRBV18 with TRBJ2-5, with no clear D. The V end lost 3 bases, the J end lost 1 base, and 12 bases lay between the germline ends. Germline CDR1 and CDR2: KGHSH and LQKENI. CDR3 length: 15 amino acids. The CDR3 nucleotides read TGTGCCAGCTCACCTGTACGGGCCCTCCAAGAGACCCAGTACTTC. Amino acid sequence: CASSPVRALQETQYF.

The gene calls are TRBV14 and TRBJ2-2; a weak D match, TRBD1 (6 bases). V was cut by 4 bases and J by 6 bases, with 18 bases left in between. CDR1 and CDR2 from the germline V gene are SGHDN and FVKESK. This CDR3 region has 16 residues. The CDR3 is CASSRKRGRGAGELFF. The CDR3 DNA reads as TGTGCCAGCAGCCGAAAACGAGGCAGGGGCGCCGGGGAGCTGTTTTTT.

The table lists this clone with a count of one. The CDR3 DNA is TGTGCCAGCAGCCAAAAATCGACAGGGAGAAGCTATGGCTACACCTTC. Its translation: CASSQKSTGRSYGYTF. The chain is built from TRBV14 and TRBJ1-2, with 7 bases identical to TRBD1. Germline trimming cut 2 bases from V and 4 bases from J; bases unmatched to any gene: 10. This CDR3 spans 16 amino acids. Germline V gene lookup returns CDR1 SGHDN and CDR2 FVKESK. The whole variable domain, remainder taken from reference TRBV14 and TRBJ1-2, is EAGVTQFPSHSVIEKGQTVTLRCDPISGHDNLYWYRRVMGKEIKFLLHFVKESKQDESGMPNNRFLAERTGGTYSTLKVQPAELEDSGVYFCASSQKSTGRSYGYTFGSGTRLTVV.

The chain uses TRBV19 and TRBJ1-3; possible D gene TRBD1, 6 bases. CDR1 is LNHDA, CDR2 SQIVND, per germline (reference sequence). The CDR3 has 15 residues. V lost 5 bases and J 4 bases, leaving 15 bases between the germline ends. CDR3 coding DNA: TGTGCCAGTAGTCCGGGGGCGCATTTCGGAAACACCATATATTTT. Encoded protein: CASSPGAHFGNTIYF.

The rearrangement uses TRBV3-1 (or the pseudogene TRBV3-2) and TRBJ2-7; D is undetermined. The CDR3 consists of 16 residues. From germline, CDR1 is LGHDT and CDR2 YNNKEL (reference sequence). The V end was cut by 2 bases, the J end by 2 bases, with 16 bases between. The CDR3 DNA is TGTGCCAGCAGCCAATGGCCTCCCGAAAGTGCCTACGAGCAGTACTTC. Translated, it gives CASSQWPPESAYEQYF.

The chain recombines TRBV27 with TRBJ2-2, with TRBD2 as a possible D gene (5 bases). In germline, CDR1 is MNHEY, CDR2 SMNVEV (reference sequence). V lost 0 bases, J lost 4 bases, and 12 bases lay in between. This CDR3 comprises 16 residues. The CDR3 loop reads CASSLSGFAGTGELFF. The CDR3 DNA reads as TGTGCCAGCAGTTTATCGGGGTTCGCGGGCACCGGGGAGCTGTTTTTT.

The V call is TRBV11-2, the J call TRBJ1-3, with D tentatively TRBD1 (6 bases). CDR1 SGHAT and CDR2 FQNNGV come from the germline V gene. V was pared by 5 bases and J by 0 bases, with 11 bases between. The CDR3 extends over 15 amino acids. CDR3 in DNA: TGTGCCAGCAGCCCCGGACAGAACTCTGGAAACACCATATATTTT. As protein: CASSPGQNSGNTIYF.

This chain links TRBV12-5 with TRBJ2-1; 7 bases are a match to TRBD2. This CDR3 comprises 14 residues. Trimming at V came to 4 bases and at J to 6 bases, leaving 6 bases not matched to a gene. The V gene's germline CDR1 is LGHNT and CDR2 FRNRAP. The CDR3 bases are TGTGCTAGTGGTTGGGGGGGACGGCTCAATGAGCAGTTCTTC. It translates to CASGWGGRLNEQFF.

The chain has TRBV10-3 and TRBJ2-7; TRBD1 matches at 10 bases. The CDR3 has 12 residues. V was pared by 7 bases and J by 4 bases, with 1 base of the junction left unmatched. CDR1 is ENHRY, CDR2 SYGVKD, per germline. The CDR3 nucleotides are TGTGCCATCATGGGACAGGGGTACGAGCAGTACTTC. The encoded protein is CAIMGQGYEQYF.